This paragraph reports one T cell receptor (beta chain). Its matching antigen is unknown. The CDR3 is 16 residues long. The germline V gene encodes CDR1 SGHAT and CDR2 FQNNGV. V lost 1 base, J lost 7 bases, and 20 bases lay in between. This sample stems from a study of CD8+CD57+ T cells in acquired aplastic anemia. Study information: Isolated CD4+ and CD8+ cells, once sorted, yielded DNA averaging about 3.1 ug. Study-wide results and limits: It was found that fewer than 35 CD8+ CDR3 sequences were shared between patients and controls.

The TCR beta profiling, which covered VDJ combination and CDR3 sequence, was carried out using genomic DNA as the template. TCRdb analysed the reads with MiXCR anew, one entry per CDR3 protein. The sample has some 170,000 distinct CDR3 sequences; around 48% are singletons. The sequenced patients had an expansion of CD8+CD57+ cells seen by flow cytometry. Severe acquired aplastic anemia was present in all patients. Blood sampling was performed on the patients, and none of them had received therapy by then. The genes are TRBV11-2 and TRBJ2-7; D may be TRBD2 (6 bases). Sequenced: sorted CD4+, CD8+, or CD8+CD57+ T cells (not recorded which) from PBMCs. The source of this sequence is a human donor with aplastic anemia. The CDR3 sequence: CASSLVHQGSGGEQYF. CDR3 bases: TGTGCCAGCAGCTTAGTCCATCAGGGTTCCGGAGGGGAGCAGTACTTC. Full variable domain (outside the CDR3, taken from reference TRBV11-2 and TRBJ2-7): EAGVAQSPRYKIIEKRQSVAFWCNPISGHATLYWYQQILGQGPKLLIQFQNNGVVDDSQLPKDRFSAERLKGVDSTLKIQPAKLEDSAVYLCASSLVHQGSGGEQYFGPGTRLTVT.